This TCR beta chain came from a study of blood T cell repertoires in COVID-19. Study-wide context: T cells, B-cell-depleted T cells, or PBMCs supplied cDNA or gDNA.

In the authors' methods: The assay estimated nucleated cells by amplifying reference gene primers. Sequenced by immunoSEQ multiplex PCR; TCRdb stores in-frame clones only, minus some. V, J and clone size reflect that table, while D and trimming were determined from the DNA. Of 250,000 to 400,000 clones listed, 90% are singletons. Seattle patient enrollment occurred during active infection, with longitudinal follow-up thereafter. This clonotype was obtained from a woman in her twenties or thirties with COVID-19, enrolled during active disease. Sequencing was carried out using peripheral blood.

The CDR3 spells CVIDSSGRSYNEQFF. In DNA form, the CDR3 reads TGTGTGATAGACTCTAGCGGGAGGTCCTACAATGAGCAGTTCTTC. The chain has TRBV30 and TRBJ2-1, with 11 bases that match TRBD2. Germline assignment: CDR1 GTSNPN and CDR2 SVGIG (reference sequence). The CDR3 contains 15 residues.